Here is one T cell receptor beta chain with its context. The antigen this receptor binds is unknown. Base qualities are not provided; no much larger clone lies one nucleotide away. Hyperthyroidism patients were newly diagnosed, with disease duration under 2 months, and aged 18 to 65 years. Patients with other autoimmune diseases, uncontrolled infections, pregnancy or lactation were excluded. Diagnosis relied on clinical symptoms, serum thyroxine, TRAb, thyroid ultrasound and orbital computed tomography. Trizol reagent was used to extract the total RNA, and its quality was then checked on an Agilent 2100 Bioanalyzer. For repertoire sequencing, the TCR beta CDR3 regions were amplified from RNA transcripts. The first round of RT-PCR was done with HTBI primers and the Qiagen OneStep RT-PCR kit, and was followed by a second round of multiplex PCR, then size selection and purification. The libraries underwent paired-end sequencing with 100 bp reads on an Illumina HiSeq2000. Concerning the study's data processing: SOAPnuke was used to process the reads, throwing out any read that had adapters, had uncalled bases, had a mean Phred below 15, or lacked an exact constant-primer or identifier match. High-quality paired reads were merged with COPE v1.2.5. Each unique nucleotide sequence was defined as a clonotype, and clonotypes were aligned to IMGT TRB V, D and J references with MiTCR v1.1. The analysis was limited to V-J combinations with a frequency above 0.0001, which together covered 98% to 99.2% of repertoires. For each V-J combination, a TCR clonal expansion and chaos score was defined as the ratio of F50 clonal expansion to chaos observed in the TCRdist matrix. Welch's t-statistics and random forest were used to narrow the features down to more than 10 V-J combinations, which were then fed into a naive Bayes classifier. The similarity between thyroid and blood repertoires was quantified using the Morisita-Horn index. The raw public reads went through TCRdb reprocessing: fastp at Q25, MiXCR clone calling, in-frame beta chains kept. Duplicate CDR3 protein sequences are folded into a single record with the most common DNA and genes. Here the V and J calls rest on TCRdb's processing, not on the authors' analysis. The sample yields over a million distinct CDR3 sequences; about 36% were counted once. The ten largest clonotypes hold over 8.5% of the sample.

The data stem from a study of Graves' ophthalmopathy and Graves' hyperthyroidism (dated by TCRdb to the late 2010s). Some background on the complete study: Hyperthyroidism was considered stable if no progression to ophthalmopathy occurred within 18 months of follow-up. In over 5 hyperthyroidism patients, the T-cell repertoires found in thyroid tissue were compared with those found in blood. In total, 135 blood samples were TCR-sequenced: 40 to 45 ophthalmopathy, about 75 hyperthyroidism and approximately 17 hyperthyroidism-to-ophthalmopathy patients. Following sample collection, hyperthyroidism patients were given methimazole at a starting dose of 30 mg daily, and ophthalmopathy patients were given high-dose intravenous methylprednisolone. The study used signatures of the TCR beta repertoire to tell Graves' ophthalmopathy apart from Graves' hyperthyroidism and to predict which patients would progress to ophthalmopathy. To explore V-J signatures distinguishing ophthalmopathy from hyperthyroidism, a discovery set of about 99 patients (roughly 45 ophthalmopathy, 57 stable hyperthyroidism) was enrolled. The independent validation cohort included about 19 hyperthyroidism patients plus 17 patients who later progressed from hyperthyroidism to ophthalmopathy.

What the research found in general, with its limitations: In cross-validation, the 13-signature model distinguished ophthalmopathy from stable hyperthyroidism with 87.88% sensitivity and roughly 81% specificity, while in the test set the corresponding values were roughly 80% and 75%. Most of the expanded thyroid clonotypes with a frequency above 0.001 were also detected in blood, and it was suggested that the thyroid immune response may be reflected by blood repertoires. No statistical method was used to set the sample size in advance, and the investigators knew which group each participant was assigned to. In validation, the model predicted ophthalmopathy progression with more than 55% sensitivity and 72% to 80% specificity; 12 predicted patients were CT-confirmed with GO in a median of 6.5 months.

V ends up 0 bases short and J 2 bases short, with an unmatched junction base count of 4. The CDR3 measures 15 amino acids from cysteine to phenylalanine. Only the CDR3 DNA stays, 45 bases, in frame from base 1. For CDR1 and CDR2, the germline V gene lists ENHRY and SYGVKD. The sequenced material came from peripheral blood or thyroid tissue (not recorded which). The V and J genes are TRBV10-3 and TRBJ2-7, and TRBD2 aligns with 7 junction nucleotides. The receptor was isolated from an adult man with Graves' hyperthyroidism. The nucleotide sequence is TGTGCCATCAGTGAGTCCCGGACTAGAACCTACGAGCAGTACTTC. Translated, it gives CAISESRTRTYEQYF.